The 16 T cell receptor beta chains given below trace back to one sample, sequenced in a study of T cells in Graves' hyperthyroidism and ophthalmopathy. Researchers took RNA transcripts and amplified the TCR beta CDR3 regions from them. TCR CDR3 regions were first amplified by RT-PCR with HTBI primers. TCRdb fed the multiplex PCR reads into MiXCR, producing one record per CDR3 protein. Of around 580,000 distinct CDR3 sequences in the sample, around 15% are singletons; the top ten hold approximately 18%. The specimen was blood. Every receptor here comes from a woman younger than 35 with Graves' hyperthyroidism.

The table lists this clonotype with many counts. This chain links TRBV30 with TRBJ2-1; D perhaps matches TRBD2 (6 bases). V gave up 4 bases and J gave up 0 bases, with 10 bases separating them. This CDR3 contains 14 residues. Germline V gene lookup returns CDR1 GTSNPN and CDR2 SVGIG (reference sequence). Here the CDR3 DNA reads TGTGCCTGGAAGGTCGGGAGCTCCTACAATGAGCAGTTCTTC. Amino acids: CAWKVGSSYNEQFF.

This clonotype has a count of ten or more. The chain links TRBV7-2 to TRBJ2-3; D perhaps matches TRBD2 (6 bases). V was shortened by 5 bases and J by 2 bases, with 11 bases between the two germline ends. This CDR3 is built from 14 residues. Germline CDR1 is SGHTA and CDR2 is FQGNSA. The CDR3, as DNA: TGTGCCAGCAGCCCGACTAGGGCCACAGATACGCAGTATTTT. Its protein is CASSPTRATDTQYF. Supplemented by reference TRBV7-2 and TRBJ2-3, the full variable domain reads GAGVSQSPSNKVTEKGKDVELRCDPISGHTALYWYRQSLGQGLEFLIYFQGNSAPDKSGLPSDRFSAERTGGSVSTLTIQRTQQEDSAVYLCASSPTRATDTQYFGPGTRLTVL.

Concerning this clonotype itself: With a much larger clone just one base away, this may be a read error. This CDR3 reads CSARIRTSGSISSYVQYF. CDR3 bases: TGCAGTGCTAGGATCAGGACTAGCGGGTCCATCAGCTCCTACGTGCAGTACTTC. V gene TRBV20-1 combines with J gene TRBJ2-7, with 11 nucleotides matching TRBD2. CDR3 length: 18 amino acids. Per germline, CDR1 DFQATT and CDR2 SNEGSKA (reference sequence).

This clonotype showed up many times. The V call is TRBV10-3, the J call TRBJ2-7, with 7 bases that match TRBD1. The ends lost 9 bases at V and 2 bases at J; junction bases unmatched: 4. The CDR3 runs to 12 residues. In germline, CDR1 is ENHRY, CDR2 SYGVKD. The CDR3 nucleotides read TGTGCCATTGCAGGGGGAACCTACGAGCAGTACTTC. The encoded protein is CAIAGGTYEQYF.

This clonotype was seen at least ten times. The genes are TRBV11-1 and TRBJ1-1, with no clear D. Germline loops: CDR1 SGHAT, CDR2 FQDESV (reference sequence). This CDR3 spans 14 amino acids. V was pared by 5 bases and J by 1 base, with 11 bases between. The CDR3 here is CASSPAGWNTEAFF. The CDR3 coding sequence is TGTGCCAGCAGCCCCGCAGGTTGGAACACTGAAGCTTTCTTT.

There are a few counts of this clonotype. One junction end does not reproduce the germline sequence, and a read error may be involved. The gene calls are TRBV7-7 and TRBJ1-3; D uncertain. CDR1 is SSHAT and CDR2 is FNYEAQ in the germline V gene (reference sequence). This CDR3 has 15 amino acids. The CDR3 loop is CASSLDGNSGNTIYF. Written as DNA, the CDR3 is TGTGCTAGCAGCCTTGACGGCAACTCTGGAAACACCATATATTTT.

The V call is TRBV19, the J call TRBJ2-7; D ambiguous. V was clipped by 8 bases and J by 3 bases, with 14 bases between them. The CDR3 has 13 amino acids. CDR1 is LNHDA, CDR2 SQIVND, per germline (reference sequence). The CDR3 loop is CASGQIVGYEQYF. CDR3 DNA: TGTGCCAGTGGCCAGATTGTAGGCTACGAGCAGTACTTC.

This rearrangement joins TRBV24-1 to TRBJ2-7, with 10 bases aligning to TRBD2. The CDR3 is 15 residues long. After removal of 9 bases from V and 5 bases from J, the junction contained 12 bases not matched to a gene. Per germline, CDR1 KGHDR and CDR2 SFDVKD. The CDR3 loop reads CATSREAGGRNEQYF. CDR3 DNA: TGTGCCACCTCGCGAGAAGCGGGAGGGCGCAACGAGCAGTACTTC.

In its sample, this clonotype was seen once. A read error may be the cause here, since a much bigger clone is one base away. The V call is TRBV2, the J call TRBJ2-1; 9 positions match TRBD2. This CDR3 has 15 amino acids. After removal of 11 bases from V and 8 bases from J, the junction contained 16 bases not matched to a gene. Germline-derived CDR1 and CDR2 are SNHLY and FYNNEI. This chain's CDR3 is CALGRRRGGIDEQFF. Written as DNA, the CDR3 is TGTGCCCTCGGGCGTAGGCGGGGGGGCATTGATGAGCAGTTCTTC.

V is TRBV29-1 and J is TRBJ2-1; D is possibly TRBD2 (6 bases). This CDR3 contains 15 residues. V lost 7 bases to trimming and J lost 1 base, with 17 bases between them. Per germline, CDR1 SQVTM and CDR2 ANQGSEA. The CDR3 sequence: CSALGGPFSYNEQFF. Written as DNA, the CDR3 is TGCAGCGCTCTCGGAGGGCCGTTTTCCTACAATGAGCAGTTCTTC.

This clonotype was counted many times. The chain combines TRBV5-1 with TRBJ1-2; 10 nucleotides line up with TRBD1. Germline lookup yields CDR1 SGHRS and CDR2 YFSETQ. This CDR3 comprises 15 residues. J gave up 6 bases and V 4 bases, and 9 bases lay outside the gene matches. Here the CDR3 reads CASSASTGGTDGYTF. Written as DNA, the CDR3 is TGCGCCAGCAGCGCCTCGACAGGGGGCACGGATGGCTACACCTTC.

This clonotype was counted at least ten times. The rearrangement links TRBV27 to TRBJ2-7, with TRBD2 identical over 14 bases. CDR3 length equals 16 residues. V lost 5 bases and J lost 6; bases outside the gene matches: 9. The V gene's germline CDR1 is MNHEY and CDR2 SMNVEV (reference sequence). CDR3 sequence: CASSKPGLAGAGEQYF. The CDR3 region has the DNA TGTGCCAGCAGTAAGCCGGGACTAGCGGGAGCGGGCGAGCAGTACTTC.

This clonotype was picked up a small number of times. The chain is built from TRBV24-1 and TRBJ1-2, with TRBD1 matching 8 bases. CDR3 size: 16 residues. Germline CDR1 and CDR2: KGHDR and SFDVKD. Trimming removed 3 bases from V and 3 bases from J; junction bases left unmatched: 8. CDR3 sequence reads: CATSDPRQGNDYGYTF. DNA for the CDR3: TGTGCCACCAGTGATCCCCGACAGGGGAACGACTATGGCTACACCTTC.

The V gene is TRBV19, the J gene TRBJ2-2; 7 nucleotides match TRBD2. The CDR3 runs 18 residues. Germline V gives CDR1 LNHDA, CDR2 SQIVND (reference sequence). Trimming removed 10 bases from V and 13 bases from J; junction bases left unmatched: 30. The CDR3 nucleotides are TGTGCCACCTTCGGCAGAACTAGCGCGAAGGACCCCGGGGTAGGGCTGTTTTTT. This encodes CATFGRTSAKDPGVGLFF.

The J gene is TRBJ2-1, the V gene TRBV7-9; D may be TRBD1 (5 bases). This CDR3 region has 16 residues. Germline CDR1 is SEHNR and CDR2 is FQNEAQ (reference sequence). Trimming removed 2 bases from V and 1 base from J, with 12 bases in between. CDR3 in amino acids: CASSLRGKVSYNEQFF. The CDR3 coding sequence is TGTGCCAGCAGCTTAAGGGGCAAAGTTTCCTACAATGAGCAGTTCTTC. Supplemented by reference TRBV7-9 and TRBJ2-1, the full variable domain reads DTGVSQNPRHKITKRGQNVTFRCDPISEHNRLYWYRQTLGQGPEFLTYFQNEAQLEKSRLLSDRFSAERPKGSFSTLEIQRTEQGDSAMYLCASSLRGKVSYNEQFFGPGTRLTVL.

This clonotype has only a few counts. This sequence joins TRBV9 and TRBJ1-4; TRBD1 is a possible D gene (6 bases). V gave up 4 bases and J gave up 5 bases, with 15 bases separating them. The CDR3 extends over 15 amino acids. The germline gives CDR1 SGDLS, CDR2 YYNGEE. The CDR3 reads CASSRSWGANEKLFF. CDR3 in DNA: TGTGCCAGCAGCCGTAGTTGGGGGGCGAATGAAAAACTGTTTTTT.